The 10 T cell receptor beta chains presented below share a single source sample, sequenced in a study of cytomegalovirus exposure and HLA in healthy donors. A multiplex PCR was run with 60 Vbeta primers and 13 Jbeta primers. The repertoire was sequenced with immunoSEQ multiplex PCR; TCRdb's copy has only in-frame clones and lacks some. The data show about 120,000 clones, approximately 80% seen once. Sequencing input: PBMCs. The receptors stem from a man aged 45 to 65 in good health and CMV-seropositive.

This rearrangement joins TRBV27 to TRBJ2-1, with a tentative D call TRBD1 (6 bases). The CDR3 is 19 residues long. The V gene lost 5 bases and the J gene lost 0 bases, with 23 bases spanning the gap. Germline V CDR1 and CDR2: MNHEY, SMNVEV (reference sequence). The CDR3 sequence: CASSRLMKTGEYSYNEQFF. The CDR3 DNA reads as TGTGCCAGCAGTCGTTTAATGAAGACAGGCGAGTACTCCTACAATGAGCAGTTCTTC.

V is TRBV18 and J is TRBJ1-3; 7 bases are a match to TRBD1. V gave up 2 bases and J gave up 1 base; unmatched junction bases: 5. The CDR3 extends over 16 amino acids. CDR1 KGHSH and CDR2 LQKENI come from the germline V gene. The CDR3 DNA reads TGTGCCAGCTCACCATCCGACAGGGTATCTGGAAACACCATATATTTT. It codes for CASSPSDRVSGNTIYF.

The J gene is TRBJ2-4, the V gene TRBV18; 7 bases fit TRBD2. CDR3 length: 14 amino acids. The junction had 6 bases not matched to a gene; V was cut back by 6 bases and J by 4 bases. Germline V gene data show CDR1 as KGHSH and CDR2 as LQKENI. CDR3 sequence (DNA): TGTGCCAGCTCTGGGGAGGGCATAAAAAACATTCAGTACTTC. Translation: CASSGEGIKNIQYF.

The V gene is TRBV11-2, the J gene TRBJ1-2; a weak D match, TRBD1 (6 bases). With 2 bases removed from V and 2 bases from J, the gap between germline ends came to 12 bases. CDR1 and CDR2 (germline): SGHAT, FQNNGV. The CDR3 runs to 15 residues. For the CDR3, the DNA is TGTGCCAGCAGCTTAAGGGCAGGGGAGAACTATGGCTACACCTTC. It encodes CASSLRAGENYGYTF.

The chain couples TRBV7-6 to TRBJ1-6, with 10 bases matching TRBD1. Germline CDR1 SGHVS, CDR2 FNYEAQ. Trimming removed 5 bases from V and 10 bases from J; junction bases left unmatched: 5. The CDR3 loop spans 14 amino acids. The CDR3 DNA follows: TGTGCCAGCAGCCAGGGACAGGGGAGGTCACCCCTCCACTTT. Its translation: CASSQGQGRSPLHF.

This chain connects TRBV6-4 to TRBJ2-1; TRBD2 agrees at 9 bases. The CDR3 is 16 amino acids. Looked up from germline, CDR1 is MRHNA and CDR2 is SNTAGT. Trimming cost V 4 bases and J 1 base; bases outside gene matches: 5. This CDR3 is CASSGVAGASYNEQFF. As DNA, the CDR3 is TGTGCCAGCAGTGGGGTAGCGGGAGCGTCCTACAATGAGCAGTTCTTC.

The chain couples TRBV6-5 to TRBJ2-1; no definite D call. V lost 5 bases and J 5 bases, leaving 4 bases between the germline ends. This CDR3 has 11 residues. Germline CDR1 reads MNHEY; CDR2 reads SVGAGI. The CDR3 loop reads CASSANNEQFF. In DNA, the CDR3 is TGTGCCAGCAGTGCTAACAATGAGCAGTTCTTC.

This chain links TRBV6-5 with TRBJ2-2, with D perhaps TRBD1 (5 bases). Germline V gene lookup returns CDR1 MNHEY and CDR2 SVGAGI. CDR3 length: 14 amino acids. The V gene lost 3 bases and the J gene lost 6 bases, with 11 bases spanning the gap. CDR3 residues: CASSYFKGAGELFF. The DNA for the CDR3 is TGTGCCAGCAGTTATTTTAAAGGGGCCGGGGAGCTGTTTTTT.

The chain uses TRBV30 and TRBJ1-2, with 9 bases lining up with TRBD1. In germline, CDR1 is GTSNPN, CDR2 SVGIG (reference sequence). V was clipped by 3 bases and J by 2 bases; unmatched bases: 7. This CDR3 comprises 15 residues. The CDR3 nucleotides are TGTGCCTGGAGAGTCGACAGGGGGAACAACTATGGCTACACCTTC. Amino acids: CAWRVDRGNNYGYTF.

This sequence joins TRBV6-6 and TRBJ2-7, with D perhaps matching TRBD1 (5 bases). Per the germline V gene, CDR1 is MNHNY and CDR2 is SVGAGI (reference sequence). Between the trimmed V and J ends, which lost 5 bases and 4 bases, there was a span of 9 bases. CDR3 length equals 12 residues. The CDR3: CASSVQEYEQYF. CDR3 DNA sequence: TGTGCCAGCAGTGTACAGGAATACGAGCAGTACTTC.